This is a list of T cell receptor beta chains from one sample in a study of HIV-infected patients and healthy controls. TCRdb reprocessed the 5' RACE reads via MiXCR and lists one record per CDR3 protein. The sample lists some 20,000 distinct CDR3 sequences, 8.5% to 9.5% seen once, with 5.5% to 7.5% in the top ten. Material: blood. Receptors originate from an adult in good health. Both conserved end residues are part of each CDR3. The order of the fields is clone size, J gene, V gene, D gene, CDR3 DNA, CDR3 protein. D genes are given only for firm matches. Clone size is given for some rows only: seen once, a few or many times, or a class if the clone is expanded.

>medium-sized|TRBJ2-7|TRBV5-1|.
TGCGCCAGCAGCTTGGTTGGGGGGAGCTACGAGCAGTACTTC
CASSLVGGSYEQYF
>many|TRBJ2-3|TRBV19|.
TGTGCCAGTAGACCGGGACCCGACTACGGGGATACGCAGTATTTT
CASRPGPDYGDTQYF
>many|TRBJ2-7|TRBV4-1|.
TGCGCCAGCAGCGGTCGCAGGGCCGAGCAGTACTTC
CASSGRRAEQYF
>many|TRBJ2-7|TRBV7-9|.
TGTGCCAGCAGCCCTAGCGGAGGGGGGCAGCGTATCGAGCAGTACTTC
CASSPSGGGQRIEQYF
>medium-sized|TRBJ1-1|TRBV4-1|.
TGCGCCAGCAGCCAAGACGAGGGGCGCCCTGAAGCTTTCTTT
CASSQDEGRPEAFF
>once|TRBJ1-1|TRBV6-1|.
TGTGCCAGCCCTGGGAACACTGAGTCTTTCTTT
CASPGNTESFF
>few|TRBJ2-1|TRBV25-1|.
TGTGCCAGCACGACTGGGGACAATGAGCAGTTCTTC
CASTTGDNEQFF
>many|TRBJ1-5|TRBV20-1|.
TGCAGTGCGGCCCAGGTAACCAATCAGCCCCAGCATTTT
CSAAQVTNQPQHF
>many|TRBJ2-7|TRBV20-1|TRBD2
TGCAGTGCTTCAAGCGGGAGGAGAACCTACGAGCAGTACTTC
CSASSGRRTYEQYF
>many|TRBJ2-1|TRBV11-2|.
TGTGCCAGCACTAAGGGCTCAACGTTATACAATGAGCAGTTCTTC
CASTKGSTLYNEQFF
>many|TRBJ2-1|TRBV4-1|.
TGCGCCAGCAGCCAAGTGGGTCAACAGCATGAGCAGTTCTTC
CASSQVGQQHEQFF
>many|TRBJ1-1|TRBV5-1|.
TGCGCCAGCAGCCCCGGTTACAGGAACACTGAAGCTTTCTTT
CASSPGYRNTEAFF
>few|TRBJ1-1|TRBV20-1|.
TGCAGTGCTAGATGGTCCGGGAGGGGGGACACTGAAGCTTTCTTT
CSARWSGRGDTEAFF
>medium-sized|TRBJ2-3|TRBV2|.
TGTGCCAGCGGGGAGAGCACAGATACGCAGTATTTT
CASGESTDTQYF
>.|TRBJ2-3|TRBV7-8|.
TGTGCCAGCAGCTCCCGGGGTTTCCGTCCCACAGATACGCAGTATTTT
CASSSRGFRPTDTQYF
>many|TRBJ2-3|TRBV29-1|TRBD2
TGCAGCGTGAGACAGACTAGCGGTAGCACAGATACGCAGTATTTT
CSVRQTSGSTDTQYF
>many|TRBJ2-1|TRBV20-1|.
TGCAGTGCAGGAGTCGCGGGCCCGACCTACAATGAGCAGTTCTTC
CSAGVAGPTYNEQFF
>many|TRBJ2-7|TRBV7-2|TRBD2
TGTGCCAGCAGCTTAACCGGGACTAGCGGGCCACAGTACTTC
CASSLTGTSGPQYF
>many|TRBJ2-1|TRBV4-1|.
TGCGCCAGCAGCCAAGGTAACGCCCCGGTCAATGAGCAGTTCTTC
CASSQGNAPVNEQFF
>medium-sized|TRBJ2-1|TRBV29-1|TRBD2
TGCAGCGTCGTATCTCTAGCGGGGGGGGGCAATGAGCAGTTCTTC
CSVVSLAGGGNEQFF
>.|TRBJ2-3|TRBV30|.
TGTGCCTGGAAGGGATGGTCGGTTTCTGATACGCAGTATTTT
CAWKGWSVSDTQYF
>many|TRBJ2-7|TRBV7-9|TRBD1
TGTGCCAGCAACGCAGGGGGACCCTACGAGCAGTACTTC
CASNAGGPYEQYF
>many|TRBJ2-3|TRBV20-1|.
TGCAGTGCCCACACTCCCGCAAGGACGCAGTATTTT
CSAHTPARTQYF
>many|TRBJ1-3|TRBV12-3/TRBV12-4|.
TGTGCCAGCAGTTCCAAGCAGGACGGAGTCTCTGGAAACACCATATATTTT
CASSSKQDGVSGNTIYF
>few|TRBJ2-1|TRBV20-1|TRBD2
TGCAGTGCTAGAGGAGGGCTAGCGGGAATCTACAATGAGCAGTTCTTC
CSARGGLAGIYNEQFF